This passage covers 14 T cell receptor beta chains from one sample sequenced in a study of a mutant IDH1 vaccine in newly diagnosed glioma. Libraries were prepared by immunoSEQ multiplex PCR; TCRdb keeps only in-frame clonotypes and omits some of them. Among approximately 28,000 clones, 65% to 85% were seen once, and the ten largest hold around 8%. The sample's time point: week 23, last vaccination. In every dose of vaccine, 300 ug of mutant IDH1 20-mer peptide was given alongside topical imiquimod. The antigens of these receptors remain unknown. Specimen: PBMCs, collected from a glioma patient whose treatment included an IDH1 peptide vaccine. These receptors all stem from a woman younger than 35 with glioma.

The chain recombines TRBV20-1 with TRBJ2-5; D uncertain. The CDR3 contains 11 residues. V lost 2 bases and J 5 bases, leaving 6 bases between the germline ends. CDR1 is DFQATT and CDR2 is SNEGSKA in the germline V gene (reference sequence). CDR3 loop: CSARTMETQYF. The CDR3 DNA reads as TGCAGTGCTAGAACAATGGAGACCCAGTACTTC.

A single count supports this clone. V and J are TRBV7-2 and TRBJ2-7; the D gene is possibly TRBD1 (5 bases). V lost 1 base, J lost 2 bases, and 12 bases lay in between. This CDR3 has 15 residues. From germline, CDR1 is SGHTA and CDR2 FQGNSA. CDR3 nucleotide sequence: TGTGCCAGCAGCTTAGGGCCCCTGACAGCCTACGAGCAGTACTTC. Translation: CASSLGPLTAYEQYF.

The chain has TRBV7-2 and TRBJ1-2; D not resolved. The germline V gene encodes CDR1 SGHTA and CDR2 FQGNSA. V gave up 2 bases and J gave up 10 bases, with 14 bases separating them. CDR3 length: 13 residues. The CDR3 reads CASSLFKGEIYTF. The CDR3, as DNA: TGTGCCAGCAGCTTATTCAAGGGCGAGATCTACACCTTC.

V usage is TRBV5-1 and J usage is TRBJ1-2; D possibly corresponds to TRBD1 (5 bases). The CDR3 is 16 residues long. Trimming took 0 bases from V and 3 from J, leaving 15 bases between them. CDR1 and CDR2 from the germline V gene are SGHRS and YFSETQ. This chain's CDR3 is CASSLGGGFYDYGYTF. The CDR3 nucleotides read TGCGCCAGCAGCTTGGGGGGCGGTTTTTATGACTATGGCTACACCTTC.

This rearrangement joins TRBV6-6 to TRBJ1-1; the match to TRBD1 covers 7 bases. This CDR3 is built from 14 residues. V trimming: 6 bases; J trimming: 6 bases; junction bases outside the gene matches: 10. Germline V gene sequence: CDR1 MNHNY, CDR2 SVGAGI (reference sequence). This chain's CDR3 is CASRAHDRASEAFF. The DNA of the CDR3 is TGTGCCAGCAGAGCTCATGACAGGGCTTCTGAAGCTTTCTTT.

The rearrangement joins TRBV18 to TRBJ2-1; TRBD1 matches at 9 bases. V shed 0 bases and J 8 bases; nucleotides not matched to a gene: 5. This CDR3 is 15 amino acids long. Germline V gene data show CDR1 as KGHSH and CDR2 as LQKENI. The CDR3: CASSPPTGGIYEQFF. The CDR3 DNA is TGTGCCAGCTCACCACCGACAGGGGGGATTTATGAGCAGTTCTTC.

The chain combines TRBV6-5 with TRBJ1-5, with 9 bases matching TRBD1. Trimming at V came to 6 bases and at J to 6 bases, leaving 9 bases not matched to a gene. This CDR3 region has 15 residues. Germline CDR1 MNHEY, CDR2 SVGAGI. CDR3: CASRSGQGAGQPQHF. In DNA form, the CDR3 reads TGTGCCAGCAGGTCGGGACAGGGTGCGGGTCAGCCCCAGCATTTT.

This clone was counted once. The J gene is TRBJ1-4, the V gene TRBV18; D is ambiguous. The CDR3 covers 13 residues. The ends were cut back, 2 bases at V and 11 bases at J, with 12 bases in the middle. Per the germline V gene, CDR1 is KGHSH and CDR2 is LQKENI. In DNA form, the CDR3 reads TGTGCCAGCTCACCAGAGAATGGGAGGAAACTGTTTTTT. Its translation: CASSPENGRKLFF.

V usage is TRBV10-3 and J usage is TRBJ1-1, with D hard to call. With 8 bases removed from V and 5 bases from J, the gap between germline ends came to 9 bases. The CDR3 totals 11 residues. The germline V gene encodes CDR1 ENHRY and CDR2 SYGVKD. The CDR3 DNA reads as TGTGCCATCCGTATGGGAACTGAAGCTTTCTTT. As protein: CAIRMGTEAFF.

This chain links TRBV19 with TRBJ1-1; the D is unclear. This CDR3 contains 13 residues. CDR1 and CDR2 from the germline V gene are LNHDA and SQIVND (reference sequence). Between the trimmed V and J ends, which lost 6 bases and 0 bases, there was a span of 8 bases. Written as DNA, the CDR3 is TGTGCCAGTAGAGAGATTATGAACACTGAAGCTTTCTTT. It yields the protein CASREIMNTEAFF.

This clone was seen only a few times. V usage is TRBV10-3 and J usage is TRBJ1-1; TRBD1 matches 9 bases. Trimming took 3 bases from V and 5 from J; bases not matched to a gene: 7. The V gene's germline CDR1 is ENHRY and CDR2 SYGVKD. The CDR3 consists of 15 residues. CDR3 in amino acids: CAISESGQGRTEAFF. The CDR3 coding sequence is TGTGCCATCAGTGAATCTGGACAGGGGAGAACTGAAGCTTTCTTT.

The V and J genes are TRBV13 and TRBJ1-6; no clear D. CDR3 length: 15 amino acids. Germline CDR1 is PRHDT and CDR2 is FYEKMQ (reference sequence). The ends were cut back, 5 bases at V and 9 bases at J, with 17 bases in the middle. DNA for the CDR3: TGTGCCAGCAGCCAATCGAAACTACTCGGTTCACCCCTCCACTTT. Translated, it gives CASSQSKLLGSPLHF.

Details on this clone: The junction departs from the called germline gene at one end, perhaps through a read error. The CDR3 sequence is CAGKTGSSGYIF. CDR3 sequence (DNA): TGTGCCGGCAAGACAGGGAGCAGTGGCTACATCTTC. The chain recombines TRBV6-5 with TRBJ1-2, with 7 bases lining up with TRBD1. CDR1 and CDR2 from the germline V gene are MNHEY and SVGAGI. This CDR3 spans 12 amino acids.

This clone was seen only a few times. The rearrangement uses TRBV7-2 and TRBJ1-5; no definite D call. The germline CDR1 and CDR2 sequences are SGHTA and FQGNSA. The ends were cut back, 5 bases at V and 4 bases at J, with 6 bases in the middle. This CDR3 comprises 12 residues. The CDR3 spells CASSLFNQPQHF. The CDR3 DNA is TGTGCCAGCAGCCTGTTTAATCAGCCCCAGCATTTT.